This T cell receptor beta chain emerged from a study of early stage breast cancer tumors. J lost 6 bases, V lost 1 base, and 12 bases had no gene match. The CDR3 sequence is 16 residues long. CDR1 and CDR2 (germline): KGHSH, LQKENI. Repertoires were generated with immunoSEQ multiplex PCR, while TCRdb's copy carries only in-frame clones and drops some. The data show about 31,000 clones, around 67% seen once. This receptor was taken from a person younger than 45 with breast cancer. Input material: breast tumor tissue. The chain joins TRBV18 to TRBJ2-7; 7 positions agree with TRBD1. The CDR3 DNA sequence: TGTGCCAGCTCACCACGTGCTCCAGGGGGTCCGGTCGAGCAGTACTTC. Translation gives CASSPRAPGGPVEQYF. Together with reference TRBV18 and TRBJ2-7, the CDR3 gives the full variable domain: NAGVMQNPRHLVRRRGQEARLRCSPMKGHSHVYWYRQLPEEGLKFMVYLQKENIIDESGMPKERFSAEFPKEGPSILRIQQVVRGDSAAYFCASSPRAPGGPVEQYFGPGTRLTVT.